The sequence of this T cell receptor (beta chain) was determined in a study of HIV-infected patients and healthy controls (dated by TCRdb to 2013 to 2014). Study-level background: CD4 counts were modestly but significantly increased in most of the 16 patients after three months of therapy, but they remained below normal ranges. Relative to controls, total CDR3 counts per chain did not differ significantly, and patients lacked overall T-cell lymphocytopenia. Viral load fell below detection in about 65% of the 16 patients by the second bleed and in all patients following a further year of therapy. The question the study tested was whether immune perturbation and reconstitution could be captured by deep TCR repertoire sequencing of small blood samples from HIV patients. No consistent shift in CD8 counts was seen during early therapy, whereas a slight rise was seen in the CD4:CD8 ratio.

SuperScript III was used to reverse transcribe 500 ng RNA with primers targeting the alpha and beta constant regions. Separate libraries for the alpha and beta chains were generated through chain-specific third strand synthesis that incorporated multiplexing indices. The protocol used a single primer pair to amplify all rearrangements within a chain, which avoided primer bias, and attached molecular barcodes to each cDNA molecule. Purified cDNA was joined by T4 RNA Ligase 1 to a 5' RACE adapter carrying a random hexamer and the SP2 sequencing primer site. Second strand synthesis was primed from the SP2 site with Phusion polymerase, using slow temperature ramps to favor optimal annealing. The 12-nucleotide barcode on each molecule comprised two random hexamer sequences, both introduced before amplification and concatenated. P5 and P7 adapter elements plus a second index were added in a short first PCR, which was followed by a 23-cycle amplification PCR with P5s and P7 primers. A total of 27 PCR cycles were applied to the libraries, which were quantified on a Qubit, sized on a Bioanalyzer, and diluted to about 4 nM. Sequencing of the normalized libraries was done on an Illumina MiSeq using 2 x 250 paired-end kits. MinElute columns were the means by which the reverse transcription reactions were cleaned up, and the reactions were eluted into about 10 ul Tris-Cl. Adapter ligations ran for about 25 hours at 16 degrees C and were afterwards cleaned with AMPure XP beads at a 1:1 ratio. In the source study's methods: Demultiplexed FASTQ files were processed with a modified Decombinator that output V, J, insert and barcode information. Sequences that shared a barcode but differed from the dominant sequence were treated as errors and discarded, and barcodes were clustered at Levenshtein distance 3 and counted to estimate the original cDNA molecules. The R packages ineq, vegan, igraph and RCytoscape were used for downstream analyses, with IMGT nomenclature and CDR3 definitions applied. V gene usage was calculated across distinct sequences, with every TCR tallied a single time to avoid skew from clonal expansion. Whenever two unique CDR3 amino acid sequences within a donor differed by a single Levenshtein edit, similarity networks linked them. In the repertoires, a search was made for a compiled set of published HIV-specific CDR3s (about 92 alpha, approximately 700 beta) and CMV-specific CDR3s (under 14 alpha, 253 beta). It was shown by random subsampling to size-matched repertoires that the decreased diversity of patients was not caused by their lower sequence numbers. Clones were called with MiXCR by TCRdb after fastp trimmed the public reads at Q25, and only in-frame beta chains were retained. Under each unique CDR3 protein, matching rows form one entry showing the most common genes and DNA. The V and J calls reflect TCRdb's pipeline rather than the authors' work. The sample table records approximately 9,300 distinct CDR3 sequences; 10% of these occur just once. The ten largest account for over 15% of the sample.

Beyond this particular receptor, the publication reports: In the samples, alpha-beta chain pairing was left undetermined. By Jaccard index and by the count of highly shared sequences, healthy controls shared more CDR3s between individuals than HIV+ patients did. Processing was restricted to sixteen HIV-infected individuals, which the authors judged to be a major constraint on the generalizability of the findings. The observed differences in diversity were not explained by the slight differences in age and sex profiles between the study cohorts. Using whole blood restricted sequencing depth and prevented separating the dynamics of distinct T-cell subpopulations. Alpha-chain CDR3s from MAIT cells occurred at high frequency in healthy controls but were severely depleted in HIV+ repertoires. The apparent post-therapy recovery of the Gini index in HIV-infected patients was not reproduced in size-matched repertoire data. Unequal numbers of distinct sequences between patients and controls complicated comparisons, and size-matching overweighted rare events from HIV-infected data. Donor HLA types were not determined in the study. Compared with untreated HIV+ repertoires, healthy control repertoires had roughly threefold more distinct CDR3s and a higher Shannon diversity. HIV-infected repertoires showed significantly elevated mean Gini indices relative to controls, which possibly reflects oligoclonality. Compared with controls, HIV-infected patients showed significantly different mean usage of eight alpha and eight beta V genes. During therapy, a significant decrease in frequency was seen for HIV-associated CDR3s, whereas no significant change was found for CMV-associated CDR3s, although most of them became more frequent.

Including cysteine and phenylalanine, the CDR3 has 14 amino acids. Only the CDR3 part of the read is kept: 42 bases, read in frame from the first base. Ends trimmed: V by 3 bases, J by 3 bases; bases unmatched to a gene: 1. The germline V gene (reference sequence) sets CDR1 to SEHNR and CDR2 to FQNEAQ. This clonotype was seen ten or more times. There is no known antigen for this receptor. Base qualities are not recorded, but no much larger clone differs from it by a single base. Whole blood was used without fractionating the cells, so the repertoire represented all peripheral T cells without sorting. For RNA extraction, an approximately 2.3 ml sample of peripheral blood was drawn into Tempus tubes. HIV-infected adults not yet given antiretroviral therapy and scheduled to start treatment were recruited, and the first sixteen eligible patients underwent processing. Enrollment excluded patients who had febrile or AIDS-related illness, tumors, hepatitis B or C coinfection, immunomodulatory therapy, recent vaccination or treatment interruptions. The TURBO-DNase kit was used to remove leftover genomic DNA, and GLOBINclear was used to deplete globin mRNA. Just before antiretroviral therapy was started, pretreatment blood was collected from HIV-infected patients.

This TCR came from an adult with HIV infection. This material consisted of blood, taken before antiretroviral therapy. The chain links TRBV7-9 with TRBJ1-4; 7 middle bases align to TRBD1. The DNA sequence follows: TGTGCCAGCAGCTTTCAGGGGGCTAATGAAAAACTGTTTTTT. The resulting protein is CASSFQGANEKLFF.